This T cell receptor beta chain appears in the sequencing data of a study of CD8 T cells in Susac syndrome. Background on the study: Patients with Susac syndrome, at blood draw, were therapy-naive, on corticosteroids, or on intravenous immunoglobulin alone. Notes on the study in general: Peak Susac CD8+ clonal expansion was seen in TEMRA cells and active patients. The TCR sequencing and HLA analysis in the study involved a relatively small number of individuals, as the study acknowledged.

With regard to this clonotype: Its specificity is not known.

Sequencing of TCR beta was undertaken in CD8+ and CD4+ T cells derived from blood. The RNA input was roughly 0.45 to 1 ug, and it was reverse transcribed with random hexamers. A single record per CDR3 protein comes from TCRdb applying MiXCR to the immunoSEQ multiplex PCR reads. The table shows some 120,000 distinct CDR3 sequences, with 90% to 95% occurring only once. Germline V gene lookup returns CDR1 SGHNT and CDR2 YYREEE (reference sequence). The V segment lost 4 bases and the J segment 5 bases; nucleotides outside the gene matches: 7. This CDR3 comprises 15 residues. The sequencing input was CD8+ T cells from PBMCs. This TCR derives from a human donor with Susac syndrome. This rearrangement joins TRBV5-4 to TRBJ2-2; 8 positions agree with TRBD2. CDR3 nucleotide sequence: TGTGCCAGCAGCCCGGGGGGGGCCGGGACCGGGGAGCTGTTTTTT. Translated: CASSPGGAGTGELFF.